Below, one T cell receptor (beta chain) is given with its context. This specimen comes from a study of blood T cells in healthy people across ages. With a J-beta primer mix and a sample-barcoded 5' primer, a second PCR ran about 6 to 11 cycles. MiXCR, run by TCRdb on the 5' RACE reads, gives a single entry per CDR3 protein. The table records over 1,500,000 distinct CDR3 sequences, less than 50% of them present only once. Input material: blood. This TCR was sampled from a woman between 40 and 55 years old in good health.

The CDR3 coding sequence is TGCGCCAGCAGCCAAGACAGGGTGAGGCAGTTCTTC. Its protein product is CASSQDRVRQFF. V usage is TRBV4-1 and J usage is TRBJ2-1; TRBD1 is a possible D gene (5 bases). The CDR3 is 12 residues long. The germline V gene has CDR1 MGHRA and CDR2 YSYEKL. Deletions cut 0 bases from V and 12 bases from J, with 9 bases between.